This TCR beta chain was recorded in a study of blood T cells in healthy people across ages. The second PCR ran about 6 to 11 cycles with a sample-barcoded 5' primer and J-beta primers. TCRdb re-analysed the 5' RACE reads in MiXCR, keeping a single row per CDR3 protein. The sample includes about 1.5 million distinct CDR3 sequences, 42% of them seen just once. Germline V gene lookup returns CDR1 DFQATT and CDR2 SNEGSKA (reference sequence). Between the trimmed V and J ends, which lost 5 bases and 0 bases, there was a span of 20 bases. This CDR3 has 17 residues. This chain uses TRBV20-1 with TRBJ2-1, with D tentatively TRBD1 or TRBD2 (6 bases each). This sequence was found in a woman younger than 30 in good health. Sequenced: blood. CDR3 nucleotide sequence: TGCAGTGCTTGGGGGCTAGCGAGGGGTAGCTCCTACAATGAGCAGTTCTTC. Amino acid sequence: CSAWGLARGSSYNEQFF.